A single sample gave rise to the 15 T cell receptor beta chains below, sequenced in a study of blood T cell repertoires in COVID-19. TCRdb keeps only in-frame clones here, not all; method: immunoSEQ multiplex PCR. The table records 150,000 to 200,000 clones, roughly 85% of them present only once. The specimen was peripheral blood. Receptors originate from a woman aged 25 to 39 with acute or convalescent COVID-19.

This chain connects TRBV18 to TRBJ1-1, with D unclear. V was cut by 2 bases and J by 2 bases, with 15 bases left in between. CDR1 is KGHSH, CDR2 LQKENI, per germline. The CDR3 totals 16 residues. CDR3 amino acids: CASSPTRAPINTEAFF. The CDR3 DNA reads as TGTGCCAGCTCACCAACGAGGGCGCCGATCAACACTGAAGCTTTCTTT.

CDR3 sequence: CASSSDRGASF. The CDR3 nucleotides are TGTGCCAGCAGCAGCGACAGGGGGGCATCCTTT. The chain recombines TRBV21-1 with TRBJ1-1; no check of the table's D call, TRBD1, against the DNA was made. TRBV21-1 is marked as a pseudogene. The CDR3 runs to 11 residues.

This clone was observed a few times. The CDR3 here is CASSDSGEGSGANVLTF. The CDR3 DNA reads TGTGCCAGCAGTGACTCTGGTGAAGGGAGCGGGGCCAACGTCCTGACTTTC. The rearrangement links TRBV6-4 to TRBJ2-6, with D possibly TRBD2 on 5 matching bases. V shed 0 bases and J shed 4 bases, with 13 bases lying between them. The CDR3 loop spans 17 amino acids. The germline V gene encodes CDR1 MRHNA and CDR2 SNTAGT.

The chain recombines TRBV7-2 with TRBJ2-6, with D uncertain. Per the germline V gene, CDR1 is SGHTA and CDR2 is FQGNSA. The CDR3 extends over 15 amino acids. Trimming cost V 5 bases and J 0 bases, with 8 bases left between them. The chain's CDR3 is CASSLRSSGANVLTF. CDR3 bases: TGTGCCAGCAGCCTAAGGAGCTCTGGGGCCAACGTCCTGACTTTC.

DNA for the CDR3: TGCGCCAGCAGCTCGACCGGGACAGGGGTGAAAGAGCAGTACTTC. Translation gives CASSSTGTGVKEQYF. This chain uses TRBV5-1 with TRBJ2-7; 10 nucleotides line up with TRBD1. Germline V gene sequence: CDR1 SGHRS, CDR2 YFSETQ. The CDR3 is made up of 15 amino acids. The V gene end was trimmed by 3 bases and the J gene end by 7 bases; junction bases not matched to a gene: 10.

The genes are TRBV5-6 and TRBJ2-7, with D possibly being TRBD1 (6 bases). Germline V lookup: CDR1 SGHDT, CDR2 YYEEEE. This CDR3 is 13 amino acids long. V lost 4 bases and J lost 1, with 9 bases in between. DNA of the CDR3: TGTGCCAGCAGCCTGACAGGATCCTACGAGCAGTACTTC. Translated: CASSLTGSYEQYF.

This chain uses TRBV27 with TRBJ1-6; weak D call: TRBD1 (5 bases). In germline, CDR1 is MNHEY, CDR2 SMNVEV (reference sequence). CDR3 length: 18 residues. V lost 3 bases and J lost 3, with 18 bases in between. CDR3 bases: TGTGCCAGCAGTTTGGCGGTACGGGGGGTCAGCTATAATTCACCCCTCCACTTT. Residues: CASSLAVRGVSYNSPLHF.

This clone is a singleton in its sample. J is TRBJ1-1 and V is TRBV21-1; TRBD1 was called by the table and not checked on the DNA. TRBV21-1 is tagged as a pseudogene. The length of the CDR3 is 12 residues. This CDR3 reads CASSKPGQPTFF. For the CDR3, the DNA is TGTGCCAGCAGCAAGCCGGGACAGCCGACTTTCTTT.

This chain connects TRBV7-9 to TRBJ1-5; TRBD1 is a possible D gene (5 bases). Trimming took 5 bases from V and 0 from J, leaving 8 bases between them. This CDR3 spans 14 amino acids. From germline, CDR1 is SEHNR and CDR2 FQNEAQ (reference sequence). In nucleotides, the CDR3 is TGTGCCAGCAGCATGGGGGGTAGCAATCAGCCCCAGCATTTT. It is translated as CASSMGGSNQPQHF.

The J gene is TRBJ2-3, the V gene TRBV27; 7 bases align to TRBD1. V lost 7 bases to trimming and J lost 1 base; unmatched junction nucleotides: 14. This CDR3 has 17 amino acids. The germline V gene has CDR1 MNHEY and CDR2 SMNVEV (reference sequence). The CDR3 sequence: CASTLSTGLEGTDTQYF. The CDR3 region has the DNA TGTGCCAGCACTCTCTCGACAGGGCTGGAGGGCACAGATACGCAGTATTTT.

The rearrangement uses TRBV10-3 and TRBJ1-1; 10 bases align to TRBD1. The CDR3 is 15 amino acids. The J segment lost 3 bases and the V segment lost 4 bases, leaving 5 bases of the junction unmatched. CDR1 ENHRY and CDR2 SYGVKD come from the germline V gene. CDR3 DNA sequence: TGTGCCATCAGTGGCCGGACAGGGGGATACACTGAAGCTTTCTTT. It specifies CAISGRTGGYTEAFF.

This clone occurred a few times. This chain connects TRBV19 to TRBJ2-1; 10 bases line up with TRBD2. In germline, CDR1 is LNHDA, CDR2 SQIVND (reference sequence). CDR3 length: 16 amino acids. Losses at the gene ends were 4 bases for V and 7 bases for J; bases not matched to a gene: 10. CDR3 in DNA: TGTGCCAGTAGTAACAAATTCGGTAGCGGGGGGAATGAGCAGTTCTTC. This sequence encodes CASSNKFGSGGNEQFF.

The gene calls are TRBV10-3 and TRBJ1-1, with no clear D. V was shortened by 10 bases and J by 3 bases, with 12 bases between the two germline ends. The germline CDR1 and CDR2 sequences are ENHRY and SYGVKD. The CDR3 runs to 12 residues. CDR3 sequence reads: CATRSSDTEAFF. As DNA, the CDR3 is TGTGCCACTCGTTCGTCGGACACTGAAGCTTTCTTT.

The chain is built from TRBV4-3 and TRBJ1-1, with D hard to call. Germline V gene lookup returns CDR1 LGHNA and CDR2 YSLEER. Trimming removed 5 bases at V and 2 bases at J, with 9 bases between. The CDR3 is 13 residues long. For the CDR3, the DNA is TGCGCCAGCAGCTCAGGAGGCAACACTGAAGCTTTCTTT. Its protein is CASSSGGNTEAFF.

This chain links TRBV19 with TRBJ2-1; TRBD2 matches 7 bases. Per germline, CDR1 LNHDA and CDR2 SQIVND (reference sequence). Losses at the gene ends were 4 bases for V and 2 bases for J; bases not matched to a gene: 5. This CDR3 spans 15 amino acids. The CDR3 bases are TGTGCCAGTAGTAGGAGCGGGACCCCCTACAATGAGCAGTTCTTC. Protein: CASSRSGTPYNEQFF.